A selection of T cell receptor beta chains follows, all from one sample in a study of beta chain features in type 1 diabetes. TCRdb keeps only in-frame clones here, not all; method: immunoSEQ multiplex PCR. The sample contains about 900,000 clones, roughly 15% of which appear only once. Specimen: naive CD4+ T cells from blood. The receptor source for this set is a woman aged 18-30 years in good health. CDR3s include the opening cysteine and the closing phenylalanine or tryptophan. D genes are given only for firm matches. For some rows the clone size is stated as once, few or many, or as a class when expanded; others skip it.

d_gene	v_gene	abundance	j_gene	CDR3nt	CDR3aa
TRBD2	TRBV29-1	.	TRBJ2-5	TGCAGCCTCTCGAGCGGGGTCAAGGAGACCCAGTACTTC	CSLSSGVKETQYF
.	TRBV10-2	.	TRBJ2-7	TGCGCCAGCAGTGTTTCGGCCGCACAGGGAAGGTACGAGCAGTACTTC	CASSVSAAQGRYEQYF
TRBD2	TRBV7-3	few	TRBJ2-1	TGTGCCAGCAGCTTAGTAGCGGGACGCTACAATGAGCAGTTCTTC	CASSLVAGRYNEQFF
.	TRBV21-1	many	TRBJ2-4	TGTGCCAGCAGCTGGGTGACGGAGCAGTACTTC	CASSWVTEQYF
.	TRBV5-6	few	TRBJ2-3	TGTGCCAGCAGCCCGGACCCGATCGGCACAGATACGCAGTATTTT	CASSPDPIGTDTQYF
TRBD1	TRBV7-8	few	TRBJ1-2	TGTGCCAGCAGCGTACAGGGGGCCGGGTTCTATGGCTACACCTTC	CASSVQGAGFYGYTF
.	TRBV7-9	few	TRBJ1-1	TGTGCCAGCAGCCCGAGGGGGGGCAGGAACACTGAAGCTTTCTTT	CASSPRGGRNTEAFF
.	TRBV5-4	.	TRBJ1-3	TGTGCCAGCAGCTTGGTCCCAGGTTCGGCTGGAAACACCATATATTTT	CASSLVPGSAGNTIYF
.	TRBV7-2	.	TRBJ2-1	TGTGCCAGCAGCTTAGAAGGAGTGTCCTACAATGAGCAGTTCTTC	CASSLEGVSYNEQFF
.	TRBV5-4	few	TRBJ2-2	TGTGCCAGCAGCTCTAGTCGAGAGAACACCGGGGAGCTGTTTTTT	CASSSSRENTGELFF
TRBD2	TRBV4-2	few	TRBJ2-2	TGTGCCAGCAGCCAGAGGTCCCCGGGACTAGCGGGAGTTTACACCGGGGAGCTGTTTTTT	CASSQRSPGLAGVYTGELFF
.	TRBV7-9	.	TRBJ1-1	TGTGCCAGCAGCTTAGGGTCCGGGAAAGCTTTCTTT	CASSLGSGKAFF
TRBD2	TRBV7-2	.	TRBJ2-3	TGTGCCAGCAGCTTAGCGGGGCGGGAGGGCACAGATACGCAGTATTTT	CASSLAGREGTDTQYF
TRBD2	TRBV5-4	.	TRBJ2-5	TGTGCCAGCAGCTTGAGACTAGCGGGTCAAGAGACCCAGTACTTC	CASSLRLAGQETQYF
.	TRBV7-6	few	TRBJ2-5	TGTGCCAGCAGCTTATCCCGCGGAGAGACCCAGTACTTC	CASSLSRGETQYF
.	TRBV6-1	few	TRBJ1-2	TGTGCCAGCATCTTAACAGGGATCGGTGGCTACACCTTC	CASILTGIGGYTF
.	TRBV25-1	.	TRBJ1-1	TGTGCCAGCAGTGTCAGCACTGAAGCTTTCTTT	CASSVSTEAFF
TRBD2	TRBV5-4	few	TRBJ2-1	TGTGCCAGCAGCTTGGGGACTAGCGGCAGGAATGAGCAGTTCTTC	CASSLGTSGRNEQFF
TRBD2	TRBV27	few	TRBJ2-2	TGTGCCAGCAGCCGGAACACGGGACTAGTCGCCGGGGAGCTGTTTTTT	CASSRNTGLVAGELFF
TRBD2	TRBV6-6	few	TRBJ2-1	TGTGCCAGCAGACACCAAGCGGGAGGGTCATCCAATGAGCAGTTCTTC	CASRHQAGGSSNEQFF
TRBD1	TRBV7-3	few	TRBJ2-2	TGTGCCAGCAGCTTATACAGGGGAAACACCGGGGAGCTGTTTTTT	CASSLYRGNTGELFF
.	TRBV28	.	TRBJ2-7	TGTGCCAGCAGTCCGCCCGAACGAACTACCCGCGAGCAGTACTTC	CASSPPERTTREQYF
.	TRBV7-2	.	TRBJ1-1	TGTGCCAGCAGCTTAGCGCAGGGGTCGGGCACTGAAGCTTTCTTT	CASSLAQGSGTEAFF
.	TRBV15	few	TRBJ2-7	TGTGCCACCAGCAAAGGTAGCGAGCAGTACTTC	CATSKGSEQYF
TRBD2	TRBV5-4	few	TRBJ2-7	TGTGCCAGCAGCTTAGGGCGGGAGAGTGGATACGAGCAGTACTTC	CASSLGRESGYEQYF
.	TRBV2	few	TRBJ2-3	TGTGCCAGCAGAAGCCTAGCGACTAGCACAGATACGCAGTATTTT	CASRSLATSTDTQYF
.	TRBV11-2	.	TRBJ2-3	TGTGCCAGCAGCTTGGGCTGGGCGGATACGCAGTATTTT	CASSLGWADTQYF
.	TRBV7-9	once	TRBJ2-1	TGTGCCAGCAACCCCGCCGGGAGTCCCGAATATGAGCAGTTCTTC	CASNPAGSPEYEQFF
.	TRBV18	.	TRBJ2-5	TGTGCCAGCTCACCCACGGCGCTGGGGGCCCAGTACTTC	CASSPTALGAQYF
.	TRBV9	few	TRBJ2-1	TGTGCCAGCAGCGTAGGTGGGACAAAGAATGAGCAGTTCTTC	CASSVGGTKNEQFF
.	TRBV19	few	TRBJ2-5	TGTGCCAGTAGTATAATGCCCGGGACTCAAGAGACCCAGTACTTC	CASSIMPGTQETQYF
.	TRBV7-9	.	TRBJ2-3	TGTGCCAGCAGCTTAGCGTCGGGAGATACGCAGTATTTT	CASSLASGDTQYF
.	TRBV2	few	TRBJ1-1	TGTGCCAGCAGTGAAGGGCGTACTGAAGCTTTCTTT	CASSEGRTEAFF
.	TRBV7-9	few	TRBJ2-3	TGTGCCAGCAGCCCAAGGAGTAGTGGGACAGATACGCAGTATTTT	CASSPRSSGTDTQYF
TRBD2	TRBV28	.	TRBJ2-5	TGTGCCAGCGGAAGACTAGCGGGAGCTCGAAGGGAGACCCAGTACTTC	CASGRLAGARRETQYF
.	TRBV5-6	few	TRBJ1-2	TGTGCCAGCAGATGGGGACGGTTTAACTATGGCTACACCTTC	CASRWGRFNYGYTF
.	TRBV18	few	TRBJ2-7	TGTGCCAGCTCACCACGGGACGGAACCTACGAGCAGTACTTC	CASSPRDGTYEQYF
.	TRBV7-9	few	TRBJ2-3	TGTGCCAGCAGCCTACTACAGGACGGGTACAGCACAGATACGCAGTATTTT	CASSLLQDGYSTDTQYF
.	TRBV18	few	TRBJ1-5	TGTGCCAGCTCACTAGGGGAAGGGCAGCCCCAGCATTTT	CASSLGEGQPQHF
.	TRBV4-2	.	TRBJ1-5	TGTGCCAGCAGCCAAGATAATCGGTTAGTCGGCAATCAGCCCCAGCATTTT	CASSQDNRLVGNQPQHF
.	TRBV29-1	few	TRBJ2-1	TGCAGCGTCAGGCCGATAGGCCTCAATGAGCAGTTCTTC	CSVRPIGLNEQFF
TRBD2	TRBV29-1	few	TRBJ2-7	TGCAGCGTTAGTAGCGGGAGCTACGAGCAGTACTTC	CSVSSGSYEQYF
TRBD2	TRBV7-2	.	TRBJ2-7	TGTGCCAGCAGCCTAGCGGCTAGGAGCTCCGAGCAGTACTTC	CASSLAARSSEQYF
.	TRBV5-1	few	TRBJ2-7	TGCGCCAGCAGCTCCTCCGGGGCAGACTACGAGCAGTACTTC	CASSSSGADYEQYF
.	TRBV2	.	TRBJ1-1	TGTGCCAGCAGTGACACCCCGGGACTCATGAACACTGAAGCTTTCTTT	CASSDTPGLMNTEAFF
TRBD1	TRBV4-3	few	TRBJ1-2	TGCGCCAGCAGCCAAGGTCGGGTATTGGGACAGACCTTC	CASSQGRVLGQTF
TRBD1	TRBV2	few	TRBJ1-5	TGTGCCAGCAGGGGGACAGGGGGGAACGATCAGCCCCAGCATTTT	CASRGTGGNDQPQHF
TRBD2	TRBV7-2	few	TRBJ2-7	TGTGCCAGCAGCTTAACGCGGGGGAGCTCCTACGAGCAGTACTTC	CASSLTRGSSYEQYF